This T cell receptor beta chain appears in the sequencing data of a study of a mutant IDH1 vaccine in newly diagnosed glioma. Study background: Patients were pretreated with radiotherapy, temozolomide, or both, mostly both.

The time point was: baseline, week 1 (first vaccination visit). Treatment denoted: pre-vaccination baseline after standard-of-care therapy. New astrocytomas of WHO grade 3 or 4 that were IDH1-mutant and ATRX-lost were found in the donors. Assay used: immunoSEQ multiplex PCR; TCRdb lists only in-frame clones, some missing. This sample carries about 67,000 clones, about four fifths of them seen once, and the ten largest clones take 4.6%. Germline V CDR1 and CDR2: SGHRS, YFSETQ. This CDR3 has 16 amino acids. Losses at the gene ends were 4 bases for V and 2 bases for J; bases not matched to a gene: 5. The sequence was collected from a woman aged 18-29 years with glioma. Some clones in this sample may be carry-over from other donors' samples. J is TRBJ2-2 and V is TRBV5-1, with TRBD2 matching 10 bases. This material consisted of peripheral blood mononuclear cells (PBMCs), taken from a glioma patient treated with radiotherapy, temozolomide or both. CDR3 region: CASSPQLAGNTGELFF. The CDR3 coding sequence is TGCGCCAGCAGCCCCCAACTAGCGGGAAACACCGGGGAGCTGTTTTTT.